This entry describes one T cell receptor (beta chain). These data belong to a study of blood T cell repertoires in COVID-19. On the study more broadly: The United States, Italy and Spain supplied acute and convalescent COVID-19 samples. T cells, B-cell-depleted T cells, or PBMCs provided the cDNA or gDNA that served as material.

The CDR3 runs to 17 residues. CDR1 is SGHRS, CDR2 YFSETQ, per germline. With V trimmed by 4 bases and J by 10 bases, 15 bases remained unmatched. As originally analysed: Nucleated cell number was recorded as an estimate derived from reference gene primer amplification. Produced via immunoSEQ multiplex PCR; TCRdb's table is partial and in-frame only. That table gives V, J and clone size, and the DNA gave D and trimming. Counted here are over 60,000 clones, 82% occurring once; the ten biggest clones make up about 15%. The rearrangement uses TRBV5-1 and TRBJ2-1; 12 nucleotides match TRBD2. Sequenced input: peripheral blood. This TCR came from an elderly man with active COVID-19. The DNA of the CDR3 is TGCGCCAGCAGCCACAGGACTAGCGGGATTCCCCTCGGGGAGCAGTTCTTC. It translates to CASSHRTSGIPLGEQFF.